A single T cell receptor (beta chain) is shown here with its context. This sample was taken from a study of identical twins. Between the trimmed V and J ends, which lost 6 bases and 5 bases, there was a span of 13 bases. In germline, CDR1 is MDHEN, CDR2 SYDVKM. This CDR3 is 14 amino acids long. From the 5' RACE reads, TCRdb called clonotypes with MiXCR, one entry per CDR3 protein. The data show approximately 600,000 distinct CDR3 sequences, roughly 6.6% seen once. This sample also belongs to another study, concerning yellow fever vaccine responses in identical twins.

The sample was PBMCs. The sequence was obtained from a woman under 30 in good health. This rearrangement joins TRBV28 to TRBJ2-2; D possibly uses TRBD1 or TRBD2 (5 bases each). The CDR3 reads CASRRGTVTGELFF. For the CDR3, the DNA is TGTGCCAGCAGACGAGGGACCGTGACCGGGGAGCTGTTTTTT. The entire variable domain, with the rest obtained from reference TRBV28 and TRBJ2-2, is as follows: DVKVTQSSRYLVKRTGEKVFLECVQDMDHENMFWYRQDPGLGLRLIYFSYDVKMKEKGDIPEGYSVSREKKERFSLILESASTNQTSMYLCASRRGTVTGELFFGEGSRLTVL.